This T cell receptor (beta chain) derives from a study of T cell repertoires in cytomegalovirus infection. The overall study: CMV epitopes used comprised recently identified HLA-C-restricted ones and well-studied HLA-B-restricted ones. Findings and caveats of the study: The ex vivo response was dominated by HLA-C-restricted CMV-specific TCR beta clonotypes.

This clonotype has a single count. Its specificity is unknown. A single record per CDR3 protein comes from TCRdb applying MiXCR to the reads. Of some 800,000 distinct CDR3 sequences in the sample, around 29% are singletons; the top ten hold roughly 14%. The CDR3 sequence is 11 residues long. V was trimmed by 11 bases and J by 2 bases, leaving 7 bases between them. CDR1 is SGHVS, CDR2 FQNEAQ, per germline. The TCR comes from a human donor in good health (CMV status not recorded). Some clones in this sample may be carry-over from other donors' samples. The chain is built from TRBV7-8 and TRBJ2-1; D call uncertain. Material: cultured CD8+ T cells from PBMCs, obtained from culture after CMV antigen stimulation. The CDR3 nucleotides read TGTGCCCATAGGACCTACAATGAGCAGTTCTTC. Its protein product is CAHRTYNEQFF. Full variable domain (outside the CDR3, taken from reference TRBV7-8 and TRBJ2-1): GAGVSQSPRYKVAKRGQDVALRCDPISGHVSLFWYQQALGQGPEFLTYFQNEAQLDKSGLPSDRFFAERPEGSVSTLKIQRTQQEDSAVYLCAHRTYNEQFFGPGTRLTVL.